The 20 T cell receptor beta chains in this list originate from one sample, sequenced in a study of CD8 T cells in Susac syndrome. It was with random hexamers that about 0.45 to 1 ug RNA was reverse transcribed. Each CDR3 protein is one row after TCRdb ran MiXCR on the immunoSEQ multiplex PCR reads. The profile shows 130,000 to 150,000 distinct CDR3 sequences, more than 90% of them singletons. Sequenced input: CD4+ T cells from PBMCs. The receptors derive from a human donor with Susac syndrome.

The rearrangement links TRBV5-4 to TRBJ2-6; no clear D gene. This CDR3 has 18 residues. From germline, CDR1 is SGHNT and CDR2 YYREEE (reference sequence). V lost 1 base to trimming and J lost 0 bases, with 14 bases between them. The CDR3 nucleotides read TGTGCCAGCAGCTTGAGGGTGGGCTCCGGCTCTGGGGCCAACGTCCTGACTTTC. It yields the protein CASSLRVGSGSGANVLTF.

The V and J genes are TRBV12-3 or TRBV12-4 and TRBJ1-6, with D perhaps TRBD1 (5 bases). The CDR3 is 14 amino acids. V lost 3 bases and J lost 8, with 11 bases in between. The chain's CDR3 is CASSLIGEDSPLHF. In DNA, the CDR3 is TGTGCCAGCAGTTTGATAGGGGAGGATTCACCCCTCCACTTT.

In DNA form, the CDR3 reads TGTGCCAGCATCAACCGGGGGGAGCAGTTCTTC. Protein: CASINRGEQFF. This chain uses TRBV28 with TRBJ2-1; the D gene is possibly TRBD2 (6 bases). Trimming took 7 bases from V and 10 from J, leaving 11 bases between them. Germline values: CDR1 MDHEN, CDR2 SYDVKM. This CDR3 region has 11 residues. Variable domain in full (rest from reference TRBV28 and TRBJ2-1): DVKVTQSSRYLVKRTGEKVFLECVQDMDHENMFWYRQDPGLGLRLIYFSYDVKMKEKGDIPEGYSVSREKKERFSLILESASTNQTSMYLCASINRGEQFFGPGTRLTVL.

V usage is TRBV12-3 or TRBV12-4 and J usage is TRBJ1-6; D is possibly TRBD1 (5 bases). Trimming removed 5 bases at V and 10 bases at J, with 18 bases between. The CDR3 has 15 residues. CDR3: CASSDLDTRTSPLHF. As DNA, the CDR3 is TGTGCCAGCAGTGACTTGGACACCCGAACGTCACCCCTCCACTTT.

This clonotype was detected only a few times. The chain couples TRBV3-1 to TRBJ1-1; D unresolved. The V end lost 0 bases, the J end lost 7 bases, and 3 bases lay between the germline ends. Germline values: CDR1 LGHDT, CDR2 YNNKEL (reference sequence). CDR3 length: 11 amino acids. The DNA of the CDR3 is TGTGCCAGCAGCCAAGACAGTGAAGCTTTCTTT. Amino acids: CASSQDSEAFF.

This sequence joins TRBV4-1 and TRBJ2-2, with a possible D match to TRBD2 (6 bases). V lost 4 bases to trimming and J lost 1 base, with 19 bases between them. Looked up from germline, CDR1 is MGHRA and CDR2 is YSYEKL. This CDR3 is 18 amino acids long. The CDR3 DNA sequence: TGCGCCAGCAGCCCGGTAAATTTAGCGGAGCTGAACACCGGGGAGCTGTTTTTT. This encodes CASSPVNLAELNTGELFF.

In DNA form, the CDR3 reads TGTGCCAGCAGCCCCGAGAGGGAGCTCAATGAGCAGTTCTTC. Its protein product is CASSPERELNEQFF. This chain links TRBV12-3 or TRBV12-4 with TRBJ2-1; a weak D match, TRBD2 (5 bases). This CDR3 has 14 amino acids. Trimming took 6 bases from V and 6 from J, leaving 15 bases between them.

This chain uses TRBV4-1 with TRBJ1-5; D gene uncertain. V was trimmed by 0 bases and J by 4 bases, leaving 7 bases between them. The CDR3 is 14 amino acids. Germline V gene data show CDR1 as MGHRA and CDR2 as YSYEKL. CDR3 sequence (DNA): TGCGCCAGCAGCCAAGACTCGGGAAATCAGCCCCAGCATTTT. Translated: CASSQDSGNQPQHF.

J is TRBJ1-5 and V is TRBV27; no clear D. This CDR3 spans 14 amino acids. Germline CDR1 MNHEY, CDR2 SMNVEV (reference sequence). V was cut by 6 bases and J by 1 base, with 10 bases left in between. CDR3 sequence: CASRELGSNQPQHF. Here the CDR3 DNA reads TGTGCCAGCAGGGAGCTGGGAAGCAATCAGCCCCAGCATTTT.

The CDR3 coding sequence is TGTGCCAGCAGCCTGACAGGGGTAGGCACTGAAGCTTTCTTT. This codes for CASSLTGVGTEAFF. The rearrangement uses TRBV5-4 and TRBJ1-1, with 8 nucleotides matching TRBD1. J lost 4 bases, V lost 4 bases, and 6 bases had no gene match. The CDR3 is made up of 14 amino acids. Germline V gene data show CDR1 as SGHNT and CDR2 as YYREEE (reference sequence).

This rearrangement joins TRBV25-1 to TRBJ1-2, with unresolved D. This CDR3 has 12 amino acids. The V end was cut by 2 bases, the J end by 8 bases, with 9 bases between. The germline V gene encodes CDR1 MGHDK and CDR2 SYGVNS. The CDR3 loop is CASSEGLLGYTF. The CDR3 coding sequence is TGTGCCAGCAGTGAAGGGCTTTTAGGCTACACCTTC.

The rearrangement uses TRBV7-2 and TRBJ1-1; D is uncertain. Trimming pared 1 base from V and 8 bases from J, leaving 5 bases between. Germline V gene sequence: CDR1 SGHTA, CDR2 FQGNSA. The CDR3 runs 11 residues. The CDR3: CASSLVREAFF. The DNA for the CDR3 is TGTGCCAGCAGCTTAGTACGGGAAGCTTTCTTT.

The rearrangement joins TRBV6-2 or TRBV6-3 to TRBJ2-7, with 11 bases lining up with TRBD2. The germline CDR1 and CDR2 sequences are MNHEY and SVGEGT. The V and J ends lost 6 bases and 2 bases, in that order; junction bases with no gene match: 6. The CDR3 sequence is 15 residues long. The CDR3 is CASSPRLAGPYEQYF. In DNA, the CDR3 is TGTGCCAGCAGCCCTCGACTAGCGGGACCCTACGAGCAGTACTTC.

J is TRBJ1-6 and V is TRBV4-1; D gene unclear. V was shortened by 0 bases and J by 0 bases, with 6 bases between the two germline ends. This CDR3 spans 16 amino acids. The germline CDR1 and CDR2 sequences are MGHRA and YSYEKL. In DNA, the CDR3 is TGCGCCAGCAGCCAAGAAGAGAGCTCCTATAATTCACCCCTCCACTTT. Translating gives CASSQEESSYNSPLHF.

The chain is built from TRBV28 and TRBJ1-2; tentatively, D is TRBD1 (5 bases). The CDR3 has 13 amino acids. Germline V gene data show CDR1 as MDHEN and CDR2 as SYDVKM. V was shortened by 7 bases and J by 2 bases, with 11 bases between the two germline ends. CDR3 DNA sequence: TGTGCCAGCACGGGGGGTCTCAACTATGGCTACACCTTC. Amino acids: CASTGGLNYGYTF.

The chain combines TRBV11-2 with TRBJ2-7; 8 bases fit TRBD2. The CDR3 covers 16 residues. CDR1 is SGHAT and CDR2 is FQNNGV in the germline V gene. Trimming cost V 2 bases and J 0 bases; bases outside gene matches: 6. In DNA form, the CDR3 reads TGTGCCAGCAGCTTACGGAGCGGGGGCAGCTCCTACGAGCAGTACTTC. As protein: CASSLRSGGSSYEQYF. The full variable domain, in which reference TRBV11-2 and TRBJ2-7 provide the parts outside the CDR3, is EAGVAQSPRYKIIEKRQSVAFWCNPISGHATLYWYQQILGQGPKLLIQFQNNGVVDDSQLPKDRFSAERLKGVDSTLKIQPAKLEDSAVYLCASSLRSGGSSYEQYFGPGTRLTVT.

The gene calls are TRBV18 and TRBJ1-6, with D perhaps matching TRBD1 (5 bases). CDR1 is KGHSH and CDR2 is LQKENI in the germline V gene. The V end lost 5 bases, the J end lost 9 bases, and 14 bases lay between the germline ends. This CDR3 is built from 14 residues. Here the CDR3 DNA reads TGTGCCAGCTCAACGTCGCAGGGTGCTTCACCCCTCCACTTT. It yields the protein CASSTSQGASPLHF.

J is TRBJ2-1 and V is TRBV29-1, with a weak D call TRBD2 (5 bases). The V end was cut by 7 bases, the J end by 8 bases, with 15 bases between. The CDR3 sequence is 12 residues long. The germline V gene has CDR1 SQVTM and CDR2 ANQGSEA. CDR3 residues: CSALVPSYEQFF. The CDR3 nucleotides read TGCAGCGCCCTGGTCCCTAGCTATGAGCAGTTCTTC.

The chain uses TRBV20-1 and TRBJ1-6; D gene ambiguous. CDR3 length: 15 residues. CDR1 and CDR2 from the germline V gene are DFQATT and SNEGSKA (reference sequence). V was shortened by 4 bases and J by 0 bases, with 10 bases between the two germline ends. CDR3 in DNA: TGCAGTGCTACCCCAACTAACTCCTATAATTCACCCCTCCACTTT. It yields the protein CSATPTNSYNSPLHF.

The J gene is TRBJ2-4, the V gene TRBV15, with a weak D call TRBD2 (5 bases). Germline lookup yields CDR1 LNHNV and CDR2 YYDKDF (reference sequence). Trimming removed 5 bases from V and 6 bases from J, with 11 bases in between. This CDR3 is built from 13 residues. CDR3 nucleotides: TGTGCCACCAGCCCGGGGATCGGAAACATTCAGTACTTC. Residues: CATSPGIGNIQYF.